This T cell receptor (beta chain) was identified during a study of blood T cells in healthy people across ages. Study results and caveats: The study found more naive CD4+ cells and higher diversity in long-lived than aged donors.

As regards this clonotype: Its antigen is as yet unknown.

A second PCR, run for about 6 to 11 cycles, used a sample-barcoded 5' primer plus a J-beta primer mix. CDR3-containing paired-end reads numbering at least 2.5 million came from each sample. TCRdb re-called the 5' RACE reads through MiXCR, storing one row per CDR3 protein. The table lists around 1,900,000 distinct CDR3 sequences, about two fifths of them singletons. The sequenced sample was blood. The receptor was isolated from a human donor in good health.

The CDR3 loop reads CASSLGGGTLPPRGEQFF. For the CDR3, the DNA is TGTGCCAGCAGCTTAGGCGGGGGGACACTACCACCTAGGGGTGAGCAGTTCTTC. This chain joins TRBV7-2 and TRBJ2-1; TRBD2 matches 8 bases. Unmatched junction bases numbered 17, after V lost 1 base and J lost 9 bases. Per the germline V gene, CDR1 is SGHTA and CDR2 is FQGNSA. This CDR3 comprises 18 residues.